The clone carrying this T cell receptor (beta chain) occurred a few times. Antigen: not known. Per the germline V gene, CDR1 is MNHEY and CDR2 is SMNVEV (reference sequence). Trimming pared 5 bases from V and 1 base from J, leaving 11 bases between. The CDR3 runs to 14 residues. This sample stems from a study of cytomegalovirus exposure and HLA in healthy donors. Findings and limits, study-wide: Clonal expansion was found to be greater in HLA-associated TCR beta chains than in equally common others in a later analysis. Being productive about 87% or about 30% of the time was typical of most TCR beta V segments in an earlier analysis. Reported results showed that the classifier diagnosed cytomegalovirus status with high specificity and sensitivity. Among the most significant clusters, several appeared linked to common viral pathogens in a later analysis.

In the PCR, 60 Vbeta and 13 Jbeta primers were used. Only in-frame clones appear in the TCRdb table, and some are missing; sequencing was by immunoSEQ multiplex PCR. The data contain 150,000 to 200,000 clones, less than 75% of them singletons. The chain employs TRBV27 and TRBJ1-1; D unresolved. The sequenced material came from PBMCs. This receptor was taken from a girl aged 5-17 years in good health and CMV-seronegative. In nucleotides, the CDR3 is TGTGCCAGCAGTGTCTCCCGGGGGAACACTGAAGCTTTCTTT. Amino acids: CASSVSRGNTEAFF.